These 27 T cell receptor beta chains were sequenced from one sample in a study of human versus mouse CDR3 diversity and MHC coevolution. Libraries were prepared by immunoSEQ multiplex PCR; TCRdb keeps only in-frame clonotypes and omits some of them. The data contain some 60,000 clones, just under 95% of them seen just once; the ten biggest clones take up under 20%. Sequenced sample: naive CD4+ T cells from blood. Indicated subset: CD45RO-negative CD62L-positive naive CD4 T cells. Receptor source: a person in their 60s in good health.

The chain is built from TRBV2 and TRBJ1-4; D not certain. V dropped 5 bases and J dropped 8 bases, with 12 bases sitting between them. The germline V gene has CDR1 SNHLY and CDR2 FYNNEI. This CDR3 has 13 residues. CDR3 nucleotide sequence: TGTGCCAGCAGTACGGCAGCGGAGGAAAAACTGTTTTTT. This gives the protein CASSTAAEEKLFF. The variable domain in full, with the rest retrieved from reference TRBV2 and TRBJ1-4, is EPEVTQTPSHQVTQMGQEVILRCVPISNHLYFYWYRQILGQKVEFLVSFYNNEISEKSEIFDDQFSVERPDGSNFTLKIRSTKLEDSAMYFCASSTAAEEKLFFGSGTQLSVL.

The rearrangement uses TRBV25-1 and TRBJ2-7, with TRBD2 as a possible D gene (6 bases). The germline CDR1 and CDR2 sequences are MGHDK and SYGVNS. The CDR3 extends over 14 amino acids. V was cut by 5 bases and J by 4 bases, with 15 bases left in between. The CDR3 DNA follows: TGTGCCAGCAGTAAACCGGGACTTCCTTACGAGCAGTACTTC. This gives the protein CASSKPGLPYEQYF.

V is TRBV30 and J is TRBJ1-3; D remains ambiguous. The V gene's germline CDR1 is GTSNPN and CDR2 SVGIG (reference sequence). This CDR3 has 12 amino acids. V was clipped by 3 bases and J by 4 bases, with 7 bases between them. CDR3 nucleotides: TGTGCCTGGAGCCCCGGGGGAAACACCATATATTTT. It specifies CAWSPGGNTIYF.

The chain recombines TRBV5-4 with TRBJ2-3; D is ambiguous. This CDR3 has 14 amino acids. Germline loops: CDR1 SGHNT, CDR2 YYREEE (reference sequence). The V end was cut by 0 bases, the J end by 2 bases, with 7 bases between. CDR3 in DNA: TGTGCCAGCAGCTTGGACTTCTTCACAGATACGCAGTATTTT. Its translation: CASSLDFFTDTQYF.

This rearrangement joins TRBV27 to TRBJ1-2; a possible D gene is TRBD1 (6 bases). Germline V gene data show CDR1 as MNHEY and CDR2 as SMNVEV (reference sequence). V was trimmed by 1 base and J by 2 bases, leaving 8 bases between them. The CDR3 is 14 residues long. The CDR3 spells CASSLWGPNYGYTF. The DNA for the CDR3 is TGTGCCAGCAGTTTATGGGGGCCGAACTATGGCTACACCTTC.

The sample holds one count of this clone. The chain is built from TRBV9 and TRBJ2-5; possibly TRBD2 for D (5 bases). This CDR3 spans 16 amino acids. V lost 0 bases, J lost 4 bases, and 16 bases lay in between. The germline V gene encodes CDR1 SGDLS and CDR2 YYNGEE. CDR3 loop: CASSVVSGSGRETQYF. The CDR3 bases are TGTGCCAGCAGCGTAGTCAGCGGCTCGGGGAGAGAGACCCAGTACTTC.

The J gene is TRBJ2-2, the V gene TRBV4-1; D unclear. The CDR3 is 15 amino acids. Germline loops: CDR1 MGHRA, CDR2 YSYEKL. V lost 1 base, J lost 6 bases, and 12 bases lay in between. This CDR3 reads CASSQGLYEAGELFF. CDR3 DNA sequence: TGCGCCAGCAGCCAAGGATTGTATGAGGCCGGGGAGCTGTTTTTT.

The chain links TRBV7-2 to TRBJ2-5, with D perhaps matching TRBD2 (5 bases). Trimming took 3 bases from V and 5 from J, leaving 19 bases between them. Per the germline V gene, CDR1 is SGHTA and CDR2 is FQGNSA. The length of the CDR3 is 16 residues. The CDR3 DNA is TGTGCCAGCAGCTTGGCCCTGGCGGTAAGAGGGGAGACCCAGTACTTC. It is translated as CASSLALAVRGETQYF.

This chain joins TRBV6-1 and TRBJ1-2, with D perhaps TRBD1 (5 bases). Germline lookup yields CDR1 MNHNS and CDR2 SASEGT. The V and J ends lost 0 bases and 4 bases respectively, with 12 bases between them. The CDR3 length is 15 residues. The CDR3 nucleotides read TGTGCCAGCAGTGAAGCCGGGGGGGTGGCCTATGGCTACACCTTC. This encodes CASSEAGGVAYGYTF.

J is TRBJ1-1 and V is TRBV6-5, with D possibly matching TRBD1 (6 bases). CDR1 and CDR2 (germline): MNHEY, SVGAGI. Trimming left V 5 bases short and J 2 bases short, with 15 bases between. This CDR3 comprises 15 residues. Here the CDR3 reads CASSTNFRGNTEAFF. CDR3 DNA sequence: TGTGCCAGCAGTACCAACTTCAGGGGCAACACTGAAGCTTTCTTT.

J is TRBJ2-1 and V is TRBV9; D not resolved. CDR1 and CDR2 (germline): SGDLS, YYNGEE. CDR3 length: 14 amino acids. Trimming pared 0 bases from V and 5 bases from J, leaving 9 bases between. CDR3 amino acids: CASSVAFRDNEQFF. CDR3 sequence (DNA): TGTGCCAGCAGCGTAGCCTTCCGGGACAATGAGCAGTTCTTC.

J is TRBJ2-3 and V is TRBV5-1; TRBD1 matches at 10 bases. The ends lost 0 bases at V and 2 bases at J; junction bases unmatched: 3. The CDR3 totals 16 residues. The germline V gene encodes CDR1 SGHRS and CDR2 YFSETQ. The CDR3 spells CASSLVGTGVTDTQYF. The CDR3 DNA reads TGCGCCAGCAGCTTGGTGGGGACAGGGGTCACAGATACGCAGTATTTT.

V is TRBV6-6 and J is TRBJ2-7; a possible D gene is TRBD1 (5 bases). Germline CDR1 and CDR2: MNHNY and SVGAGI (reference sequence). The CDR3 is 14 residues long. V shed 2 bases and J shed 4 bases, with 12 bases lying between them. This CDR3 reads CASSYLRQSYEQYF. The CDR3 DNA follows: TGTGCCAGCAGTTACCTTAGACAGTCATACGAGCAGTACTTC.

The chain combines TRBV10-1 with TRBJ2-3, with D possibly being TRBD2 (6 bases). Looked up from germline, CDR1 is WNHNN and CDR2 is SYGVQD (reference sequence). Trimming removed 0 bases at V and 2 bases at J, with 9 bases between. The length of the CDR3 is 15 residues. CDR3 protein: CASSESSGITDTQYF. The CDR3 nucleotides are TGCGCCAGCAGTGAGTCTAGCGGTATCACAGATACGCAGTATTTT.

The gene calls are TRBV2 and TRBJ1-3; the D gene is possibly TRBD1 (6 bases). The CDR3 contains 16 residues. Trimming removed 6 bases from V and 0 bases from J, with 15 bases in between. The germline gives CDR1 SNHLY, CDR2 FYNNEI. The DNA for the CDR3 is TGTGCCAGCAGAAGAAGGGGGACTAACTCTGGAAACACCATATATTTT. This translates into CASRRRGTNSGNTIYF.

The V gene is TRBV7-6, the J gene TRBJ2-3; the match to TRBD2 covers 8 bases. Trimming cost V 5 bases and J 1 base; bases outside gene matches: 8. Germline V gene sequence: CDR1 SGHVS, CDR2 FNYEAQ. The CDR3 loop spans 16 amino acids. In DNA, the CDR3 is TGTGCCAGCAGCCTAGGAGCGGGAGCGGGCACAGATACGCAGTATTTT. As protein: CASSLGAGAGTDTQYF.

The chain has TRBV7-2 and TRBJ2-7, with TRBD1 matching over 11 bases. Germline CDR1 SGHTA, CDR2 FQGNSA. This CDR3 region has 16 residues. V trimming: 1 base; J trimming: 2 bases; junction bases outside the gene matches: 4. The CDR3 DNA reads TGTGCCAGCAGCTTAGTGGGACAGGGGGATCCCTACGAGCAGTACTTC. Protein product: CASSLVGQGDPYEQYF.

The CDR3 protein is CASSPPGQGRYEQYF. The CDR3 region has the DNA TGTGCCAGCTCACCACCGGGACAGGGAAGGTACGAGCAGTACTTC. The V gene is TRBV18, the J gene TRBJ2-7; 9 nucleotides align to TRBD1. The CDR3 is 15 amino acids. V was pared by 0 bases and J by 4 bases, with 4 bases of the junction left unmatched. The germline gives CDR1 KGHSH, CDR2 LQKENI. Variable domain in full (rest from reference TRBV18 and TRBJ2-7): NAGVMQNPRHLVRRRGQEARLRCSPMKGHSHVYWYRQLPEEGLKFMVYLQKENIIDESGMPKERFSAEFPKEGPSILRIQQVVRGDSAAYFCASSPPGQGRYEQYFGPGTRLTVT.

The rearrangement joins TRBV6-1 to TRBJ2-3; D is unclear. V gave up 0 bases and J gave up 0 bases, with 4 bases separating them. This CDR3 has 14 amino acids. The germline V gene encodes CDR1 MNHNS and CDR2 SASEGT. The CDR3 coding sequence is TGTGCCAGCAGTGAAGCGCGGAGCACAGATACGCAGTATTTT. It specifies CASSEARSTDTQYF.

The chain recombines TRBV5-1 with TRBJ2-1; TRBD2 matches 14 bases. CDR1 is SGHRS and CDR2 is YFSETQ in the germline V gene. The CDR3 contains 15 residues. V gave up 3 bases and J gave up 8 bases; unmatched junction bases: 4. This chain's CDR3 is CASSWGTSGSYEQFF. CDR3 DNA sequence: TGCGCCAGCAGCTGGGGGACTAGCGGGAGCTATGAGCAGTTCTTC.

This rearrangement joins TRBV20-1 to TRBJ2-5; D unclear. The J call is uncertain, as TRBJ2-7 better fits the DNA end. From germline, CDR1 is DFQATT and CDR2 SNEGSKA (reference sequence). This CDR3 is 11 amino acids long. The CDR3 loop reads CSAPQNYEQYF. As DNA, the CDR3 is TGCAGTGCCCCGCAAAACTACGAGCAGTACTTC.

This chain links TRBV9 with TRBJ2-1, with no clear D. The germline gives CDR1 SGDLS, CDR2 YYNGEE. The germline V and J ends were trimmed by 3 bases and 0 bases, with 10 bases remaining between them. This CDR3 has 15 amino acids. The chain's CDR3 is CASSALVNSYNEQFF. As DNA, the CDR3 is TGTGCCAGCAGCGCCCTAGTGAACTCCTACAATGAGCAGTTCTTC.

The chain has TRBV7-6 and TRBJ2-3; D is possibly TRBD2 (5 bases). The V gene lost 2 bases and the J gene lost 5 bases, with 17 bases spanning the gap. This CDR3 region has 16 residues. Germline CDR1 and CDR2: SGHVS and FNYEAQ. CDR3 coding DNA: TGTGCCAGCAGCTTATTCCGGAGGCAGGCGGAAGATACGCAGTATTTT. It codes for CASSLFRRQAEDTQYF.

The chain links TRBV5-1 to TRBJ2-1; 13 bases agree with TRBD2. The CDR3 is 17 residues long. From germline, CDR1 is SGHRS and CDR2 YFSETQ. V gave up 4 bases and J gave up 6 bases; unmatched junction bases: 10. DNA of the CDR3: TGCGCCAGCAGCATAGGACTAGCGGGAGCATGGACCAATGAGCAGTTCTTC. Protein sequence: CASSIGLAGAWTNEQFF.

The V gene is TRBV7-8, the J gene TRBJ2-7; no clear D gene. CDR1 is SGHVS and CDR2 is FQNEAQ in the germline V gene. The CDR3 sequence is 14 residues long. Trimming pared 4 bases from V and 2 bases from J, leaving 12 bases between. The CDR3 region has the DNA TGTGCCAGCAGCTCCCCTCGACTCCCCTACGAGCAGTACTTC. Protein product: CASSSPRLPYEQYF.

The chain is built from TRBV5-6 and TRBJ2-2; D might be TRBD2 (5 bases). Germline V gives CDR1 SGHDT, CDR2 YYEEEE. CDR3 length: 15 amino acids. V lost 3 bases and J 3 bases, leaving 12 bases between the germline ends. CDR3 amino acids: CASSSGSWDTGELFF. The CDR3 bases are TGTGCCAGCAGCTCGGGATCCTGGGACACCGGGGAGCTGTTTTTT.

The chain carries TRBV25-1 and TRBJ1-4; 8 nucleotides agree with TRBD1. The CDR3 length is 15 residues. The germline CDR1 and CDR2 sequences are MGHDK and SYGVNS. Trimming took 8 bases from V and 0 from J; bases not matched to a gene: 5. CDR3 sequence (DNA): TGTGCCAGCCGTCAACAGGGGGCAACTAATGAAAAACTGTTTTTT. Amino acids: CASRQQGATNEKLFF.